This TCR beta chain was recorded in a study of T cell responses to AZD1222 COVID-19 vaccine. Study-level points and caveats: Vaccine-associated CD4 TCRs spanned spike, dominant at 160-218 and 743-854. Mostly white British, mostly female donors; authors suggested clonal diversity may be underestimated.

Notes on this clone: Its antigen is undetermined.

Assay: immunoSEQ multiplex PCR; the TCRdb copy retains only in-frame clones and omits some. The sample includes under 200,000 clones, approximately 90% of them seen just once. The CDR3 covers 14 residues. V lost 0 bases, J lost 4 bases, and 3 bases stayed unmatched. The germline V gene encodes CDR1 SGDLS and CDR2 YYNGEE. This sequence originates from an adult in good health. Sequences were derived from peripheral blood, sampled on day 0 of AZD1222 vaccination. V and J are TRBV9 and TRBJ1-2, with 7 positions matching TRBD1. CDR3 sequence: CASSVARGAYGYTF. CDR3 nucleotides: TGTGCCAGCAGCGTAGCCAGGGGGGCCTATGGCTACACCTTC.